The 22 T cell receptor beta chains presented below share a single source sample, sequenced in a study of shared clonotypes between healthy human individuals (dated by TCRdb to about 2020). CD8 naive samples consisted of CD45RO-negative cells that were positively selected for CCR7, yielding a CD45RA+CCR7+ population without TemRA cells. Library preparation used the immunoSEQ multiplex PCR assay. Entries here come from immuneACCESS through TCRdb and include only in-frame sequences with V and J called. Some clones fail to appear in such tables; in the studies checked, an unresolved V gene covers under half of the shortfall, and the cause of the remainder is unknown. This sample comprises roughly 850,000 clones, roughly 96% of them detected only once. The ten most abundant clones make up about 0.25% of the sample. Material for sequencing was naive CD8+ T cells sorted from blood. Interpreted using the paper, the cell subset or site label stands for: CD45RA+CCR7+. These receptors were obtained from a man between 25 and 39 years old in good health.

The chain couples TRBV28 to TRBJ1-2, with a possible D match to TRBD1 (6 bases). CDR1 is MDHEN and CDR2 is SYDVKM in the germline V gene. V dropped 5 bases and J dropped 0 bases, with 16 bases sitting between them. The CDR3 consists of 16 residues. In DNA, the CDR3 is TGTGCCAGCAGTAGATCGACAGGTCCGTCTAACTATGGCTACACCTTC. Its protein product is CASSRSTGPSNYGYTF.

This clone appeared once. This rearrangement joins TRBV10-3 to TRBJ2-1; TRBD2 matches 12 bases. J lost 0 bases, V lost 8 bases, and 11 bases had no gene match. This CDR3 spans 18 amino acids. Germline assignment: CDR1 ENHRY and CDR2 SYGVKD. The CDR3 spells CAIPSGTSGPASYNEQFF. The CDR3 bases are TGTGCCATCCCTTCCGGGACTAGCGGGCCGGCCTCCTACAATGAGCAGTTCTTC.

This chain uses TRBV6-1 with TRBJ1-3, with unresolved D. Germline V gene data show CDR1 as MNHNS and CDR2 as SASEGT. This CDR3 has 14 residues. Deletions cut 2 bases from V and 5 bases from J, with 10 bases between. The chain's CDR3 is CASSETAARNTIYF. The CDR3 nucleotides read TGTGCCAGCAGTGAAACGGCCGCGAGAAACACCATATATTTT.

As to this clone: Other nucleotide sequences from this sample produce the same CDR3. The chain combines TRBV9 with TRBJ2-1; tentatively, D is TRBD2 (6 bases). V was trimmed by 3 bases and J by 0 bases, leaving 10 bases between them. The CDR3 has 15 amino acids. CDR1 is SGDLS and CDR2 is YYNGEE in the germline V gene. The DNA of the CDR3 is TGTGCCAGCAGCGGTCTAGCGAGCTCCTACAATGAGCAGTTCTTC. This translates into CASSGLASSYNEQFF.

The rearrangement joins TRBV7-9 to TRBJ2-7; 10 nucleotides line up with TRBD2. V gave up 5 bases and J gave up 5 bases; unmatched junction bases: 12. Germline loops: CDR1 SEHNR, CDR2 FQNEAQ (reference sequence). The CDR3 runs 16 residues. The CDR3 DNA reads TGTGCCAGCAGCGGGATAGTAGCGGGAGGCGTCAACGAGCAGTACTTC. Translation: CASSGIVAGGVNEQYF. Variable domain in full (rest from reference TRBV7-9 and TRBJ2-7): DTGVSQNPRHKITKRGQNVTFRCDPISEHNRLYWYRQTLGQGPEFLTYFQNEAQLEKSRLLSDRFSAERPKGSFSTLEIQRTEQGDSAMYLCASSGIVAGGVNEQYFGPGTRLTVT.

This chain uses TRBV5-4 with TRBJ2-3, with D possibly being TRBD1 or TRBD2 (5 bases each). Trimming removed 3 bases from V and 6 bases from J, with 5 bases in between. CDR3 length: 11 amino acids. Looked up from germline, CDR1 is SGHNT and CDR2 is YYREEE (reference sequence). CDR3 in amino acids: CASSWGDTQYF. CDR3 sequence (DNA): TGTGCCAGCAGCTGGGGGGATACGCAGTATTTT.

This chain joins TRBV7-9 and TRBJ1-1; 7 nucleotides match TRBD1. The trim removed 4 bases at V and 0 bases at J, leaving 5 bases unmatched. Germline CDR1 is SEHNR and CDR2 is FQNEAQ (reference sequence). This CDR3 is 15 amino acids long. CDR3 DNA: TGTGCCAGCAGCTCGACAGGGCTACTGAACACTGAAGCTTTCTTT. Residues: CASSSTGLLNTEAFF. The whole variable domain, remainder taken from reference TRBV7-9 and TRBJ1-1, is DTGVSQNPRHKITKRGQNVTFRCDPISEHNRLYWYRQTLGQGPEFLTYFQNEAQLEKSRLLSDRFSAERPKGSFSTLEIQRTEQGDSAMYLCASSSTGLLNTEAFFGQGTRLTVV.

V is TRBV29-1 and J is TRBJ2-7; 8 bases are a match to TRBD2. With V trimmed by 6 bases and J by 4 bases, 8 bases remained unmatched. CDR1 is SQVTM and CDR2 is ANQGSEA in the germline V gene. This CDR3 contains 13 residues. The CDR3 coding sequence is TGCAGCGTGGTCGAGCGGGAGAGGTACGAGCAGTACTTC. This translates into CSVVERERYEQYF.

The CDR3 loop is CASSSTGGGTEAFF. Written as DNA, the CDR3 is TGTGCCAGCAGCTCCACAGGGGGCGGCACTGAAGCTTTCTTT. The chain carries TRBV5-4 and TRBJ1-1; 9 bases are a match to TRBD1. This CDR3 region has 14 residues. V dropped 3 bases and J dropped 4; count of bases not matched to a gene: 4. Germline lookup yields CDR1 SGHNT and CDR2 YYREEE (reference sequence).

The count of this clone is one. The chain is built from TRBV5-1 and TRBJ2-2; 9 positions match TRBD1. This CDR3 has 14 residues. Looked up from germline, CDR1 is SGHRS and CDR2 is YFSETQ. V dropped 3 bases and J dropped 6; count of bases not matched to a gene: 3. CDR3 in amino acids: CASSWGTGPGELFF. The DNA of the CDR3 is TGCGCCAGCAGCTGGGGGACAGGGCCCGGGGAGCTGTTTTTT.

In this sample, this clone turned up once. The V and J genes are TRBV27 and TRBJ1-2, with D tentatively TRBD1 (5 bases). Deletions cut 2 bases from V and 6 bases from J, with 16 bases between. The CDR3 has 15 amino acids. Germline values: CDR1 MNHEY, CDR2 SMNVEV (reference sequence). The CDR3 sequence is CASSLRQGRYDGYTF. The CDR3 coding sequence is TGTGCCAGCAGTTTACGCCAGGGTAGATATGATGGCTACACCTTC.

The J gene is TRBJ2-1, the V gene TRBV4-1, with 7 nucleotides matching TRBD1. Trimming at V came to 1 base and at J to 0 bases, leaving 6 bases not matched to a gene. Germline CDR1 MGHRA, CDR2 YSYEKL. The CDR3 loop spans 17 amino acids. CDR3 sequence (DNA): TGCGCCAGCAGCCAAGTAGGGGGCGGAAGCTCCTACAATGAGCAGTTCTTC. This encodes CASSQVGGGSSYNEQFF.

The chain uses TRBV10-1 and TRBJ2-7; 7 bases are shared with TRBD1. V lost 2 bases, J lost 6 bases, and 10 bases stayed unmatched. CDR1 and CDR2 from the germline V gene are WNHNN and SYGVQD (reference sequence). CDR3 length: 15 amino acids. The CDR3 loop is CASSEETGKIGEQYF. The DNA for the CDR3 is TGCGCCAGCAGTGAGGAGACAGGGAAGATTGGCGAGCAGTACTTC.

The chain combines TRBV5-8 with TRBJ2-1, with D perhaps TRBD1 or TRBD2 (5 bases each). The germline CDR1 and CDR2 sequences are SGHTS and YDEGEE. This CDR3 is 15 amino acids long. Deletions cut 5 bases from V and 6 bases from J, with 18 bases between. CDR3 amino acids: CASRLRDDVTNEQFF. CDR3 nucleotide sequence: TGTGCCAGCAGACTCCGGGACGATGTAACCAATGAGCAGTTCTTC.

J is TRBJ2-7 and V is TRBV28; 10 nucleotides line up with TRBD2. Germline V gene sequence: CDR1 MDHEN, CDR2 SYDVKM. This CDR3 spans 19 amino acids. The V gene end was trimmed by 8 bases and the J gene end by 3 bases; junction bases not matched to a gene: 22. CDR3 nucleotides: TGTGCCAGCCAGCGGCCTAGCGGGAGAGGTTCTGTAAAGAGCTACGAGCAGTACTTC. Translating it yields CASQRPSGRGSVKSYEQYF.

The chain joins TRBV9 to TRBJ2-3, with 8 bases lining up with TRBD2. The length of the CDR3 is 15 residues. Trimming removed 0 bases from V and 4 bases from J; junction bases left unmatched: 4. The germline V gene encodes CDR1 SGDLS and CDR2 YYNGEE. CDR3 in DNA: TGTGCCAGCAGCGTAGAACAGCGGGAGTCAGATACGCAGTATTTT. This codes for CASSVEQRESDTQYF.

This clone showed up just once. The rearrangement joins TRBV7-9 to TRBJ1-2; possibly TRBD1 for D (6 bases). V gave up 10 bases and J gave up 3 bases, with 18 bases separating them. The CDR3 consists of 14 residues. CDR1 and CDR2 (germline): SEHNR, FQNEAQ (reference sequence). The CDR3 DNA is TGTGCCACCTCTCCCGACAGGCATTACTATGGCTACACCTTC. This sequence encodes CATSPDRHYYGYTF.

This chain joins TRBV5-8 and TRBJ2-7, with D unresolved. Trimming took 0 bases from V and 2 from J, leaving 9 bases between them. CDR1 and CDR2 (germline): SGHTS, YDEGEE. This CDR3 region has 14 residues. The CDR3 loop reads CASSLVQAPYEQYF. The CDR3 DNA reads as TGTGCCAGCAGCTTGGTACAAGCACCCTACGAGCAGTACTTC.

The rearrangement links TRBV7-9 to TRBJ2-1, with D unresolved. This CDR3 is built from 13 residues. V was clipped by 7 bases and J by 6 bases, with 13 bases between them. Germline values: CDR1 SEHNR, CDR2 FQNEAQ (reference sequence). CDR3 nucleotide sequence: TGTGCCAGCACCCCACCCCTGAGCAATGAGCAGTTCTTC. Translation: CASTPPLSNEQFF.

The V call is TRBV5-5, the J call TRBJ2-7, with D maybe TRBD1 (6 bases). V was cut by 0 bases and J by 2 bases, with 9 bases left in between. CDR1 is SGHKS and CDR2 is YYEKEE in the germline V gene (reference sequence). The length of the CDR3 is 14 residues. As DNA, the CDR3 is TGTGCCAGCAGCTTGGGACAGGCGGCCTACGAGCAGTACTTC. Amino acids: CASSLGQAAYEQYF.

The chain joins TRBV21-1 to TRBJ2-7; whether TRBD1, the table's D call, matches the DNA was not checked. TRBV21-1 is reported as a pseudogene. This CDR3 is 13 amino acids long. The DNA of the CDR3 is TGTGCCAGCACCGTGGGGCTTAGGTACGAGCAGTACTTC. It yields the protein CASTVGLRYEQYF.

V and J are TRBV11-2 and TRBJ2-6; 8 positions agree with TRBD1. V lost 5 bases, J lost 2 bases, and 5 bases stayed unmatched. The CDR3 loop spans 16 amino acids. From germline, CDR1 is SGHAT and CDR2 FQNNGV. This CDR3 is CASSPWTGTGANVLTF. DNA for the CDR3: TGTGCCAGCAGCCCGTGGACAGGGACTGGGGCCAACGTCCTGACTTTC. The full variable domain, in which reference TRBV11-2 and TRBJ2-6 provide the parts outside the CDR3, is EAGVAQSPRYKIIEKRQSVAFWCNPISGHATLYWYQQILGQGPKLLIQFQNNGVVDDSQLPKDRFSAERLKGVDSTLKIQPAKLEDSAVYLCASSPWTGTGANVLTFGAGSRLTVL.